A single sample is the source of the 20 T cell receptor beta chains below, sequenced in a study of blood T cell repertoires in COVID-19 (dated by TCRdb to 2020 to 2022). Receptor libraries were prepared by the immunoSEQ multiplex PCR assay. TCRdb limited this immuneACCESS table to in-frame rearrangements with V and J called. A share of clones is missing; checked studies link under half to unresolved V genes, and the rest is unexplained. The sample table records approximately 28,000 clones; approximately 92% of these occur just once. Jointly, the top ten make up 2.8% of the sample. Sequenced material: peripheral blood. Every receptor here comes from a human donor in a cohort sampled during active COVID-19.

V is TRBV4-1 and J is TRBJ1-5; the D gene is possibly TRBD1 (5 bases). The CDR3 is 17 residues long. Per the germline V gene, CDR1 is MGHRA and CDR2 is YSYEKL. V lost 0 bases and J 0 bases, leaving 12 bases between the germline ends. CDR3 nucleotides: TGCGCCAGCAGCCAAGAAACTGTAACAGGTAGCAATCAGCCCCAGCATTTT. It translates to CASSQETVTGSNQPQHF.

The chain couples TRBV18 to TRBJ2-7; D is perhaps TRBD1 (5 bases). The CDR3 totals 13 residues. V was trimmed by 0 bases and J by 7 bases, leaving 10 bases between them. The germline CDR1 and CDR2 sequences are KGHSH and LQKENI. The CDR3, as DNA: TGTGCCAGCTCACCACCAGGGGTGGTAGAGCAGTACGTC. Protein sequence: CASSPPGVVEQYV.

The rearrangement links TRBV19 to TRBJ2-7, with D unresolved. With 0 bases removed from V and 0 bases from J, the gap between germline ends came to 9 bases. The CDR3 loop spans 15 amino acids. Per the germline V gene, CDR1 is LNHDA and CDR2 is SQIVND (reference sequence). Here the CDR3 reads CASSIEATFSYEQYF. The CDR3 DNA reads as TGTGCCAGTAGTATAGAGGCCACATTCTCCTACGAGCAGTACTTC.

The CDR3 here is CASSPGQGAGNTEAFF. The CDR3 nucleotides read TGTGCCAGCAGCCCGGGACAGGGGGCCGGGAACACTGAAGCTTTCTTT. The chain employs TRBV5-4 and TRBJ1-1; TRBD1 matches 12 bases. The CDR3 runs 16 residues. CDR1 is SGHNT and CDR2 is YYREEE in the germline V gene (reference sequence). V gave up 4 bases and J gave up 1 base; unmatched junction bases: 5.

The chain joins TRBV14 to TRBJ1-2; no firm D call. V was clipped by 2 bases and J by 4 bases, with 11 bases between them. The germline CDR1 and CDR2 sequences are SGHDN and FVKESK. The CDR3 sequence is 14 residues long. This chain's CDR3 is CASSQTWAAYGYTF. Written as DNA, the CDR3 is TGTGCCAGCAGCCAAACCTGGGCAGCCTATGGCTACACCTTC.

This clone has only one observation. The genes are TRBV19 and TRBJ2-3, with D possibly being TRBD1 (6 bases). Trimming shortened V by 3 bases and J by 3 bases, and 13 bases separated the two germline ends. CDR3 size: 15 residues. Germline V gene sequence: CDR1 LNHDA, CDR2 SQIVND (reference sequence). CDR3 bases: TGTGCCAGTAGTATCAGGGGTCAGGGAACAGATACGCAGTATTTT. This gives the protein CASSIRGQGTDTQYF.

The genes are TRBV4-2 and TRBJ1-5; D is perhaps TRBD1 (6 bases). This CDR3 has 19 residues. V was trimmed by 0 bases and J by 3 bases, leaving 21 bases between them. The V gene's germline CDR1 is LGHNA and CDR2 YNFKEQ. CDR3 residues: CASSQDRLVGAVPNQPQHF. For the CDR3, the DNA is TGTGCCAGCAGCCAAGATCGCCTCGTGGGGGCTGTTCCCAATCAGCCCCAGCATTTT.

The chain uses TRBV5-1 and TRBJ1-4, with 9 bases matching TRBD1. The germline V gene encodes CDR1 SGHRS and CDR2 YFSETQ. Trimming cost V 0 bases and J 8 bases; bases outside gene matches: 5. This CDR3 is built from 15 residues. This CDR3 is CASSLDRGPEEKLFF. Written as DNA, the CDR3 is TGCGCCAGCAGCTTGGACAGGGGGCCGGAGGAAAAACTGTTTTTT.

The chain carries TRBV5-1 and TRBJ1-1, with D possibly TRBD1 on 5 matching bases. There are 19 residues in the CDR3. Trimming shortened V by 3 bases and J by 4 bases, and 28 bases separated the two germline ends. Germline values: CDR1 SGHRS, CDR2 YFSETQ. The CDR3 coding sequence is TGCGCCAGCAGCTACCCCGACTCCCGAGCCGAAACAGGCAGCACTGAAGCTTTCTTT. It yields the protein CASSYPDSRAETGSTEAFF.

The chain links TRBV5-4 to TRBJ2-5, with 10 nucleotides matching TRBD2. The V gene end was trimmed by 3 bases and the J gene end by 5 bases; junction bases not matched to a gene: 10. The CDR3 consists of 16 residues. The germline V gene encodes CDR1 SGHNT and CDR2 YYREEE (reference sequence). The CDR3 DNA is TGTGCCAGCAGCTCCTCACGGACTAGCGGCCCTGAGACCCAGTACTTC. Translating it yields CASSSSRTSGPETQYF. Variable domain in full (rest from reference TRBV5-4 and TRBJ2-5): ETGVTQSPTHLIKTRGQQVTLRCSSQSGHNTVSWYQQALGQGPQFIFQYYREEENGRGNFPPRFSGLQFPNYSSELNVNALELDDSALYLCASSSSRTSGPETQYFGPGTRLLVL.

The chain couples TRBV7-3 to TRBJ2-3; D not resolved. The CDR3 spans 14 residues. V was shortened by 4 bases and J by 3 bases, with 11 bases between the two germline ends. The germline CDR1 and CDR2 sequences are SGHTA and FQGTGA. CDR3 bases: TGTGCCAGCAGCTCGGCCGCACTAACAGATACGCAGTATTTT. Its protein product is CASSSAALTDTQYF.

The chain is built from TRBV5-5 and TRBJ2-7, with D hard to call. V dropped 1 base and J dropped 2 bases, with 16 bases sitting between them. The CDR3 length is 16 residues. Germline assignment: CDR1 SGHKS and CDR2 YYEKEE (reference sequence). The CDR3 DNA reads TGTGCCAGCAGCTTGTCCGCAGGTAGAGAACCCTACGAGCAGTACGTC. This translates into CASSLSAGREPYEQYV.

Only one count was recorded for this clone. The chain employs TRBV19 and TRBJ1-2; D not resolved. The germline V gene has CDR1 LNHDA and CDR2 SQIVND (reference sequence). Trimming took off 4 bases at V and 7 bases at J, with 10 bases between the two ends. CDR3 length equals 12 residues. CDR3 protein: CASSNDAGGYTF. In DNA, the CDR3 is TGTGCCAGTAGTAATGACGCAGGTGGCTACACCTTC.

The gene calls are TRBV28 and TRBJ1-5; TRBD1 aligns across 9 bases. The V and J ends lost 0 bases and 2 bases, in that order; junction bases with no gene match: 8. In germline, CDR1 is MDHEN, CDR2 SYDVKM. This CDR3 region has 18 residues. CDR3 protein: CASSLWLDRGYGNQPQHF. As DNA, the CDR3 is TGTGCCAGCAGTTTATGGTTGGACAGGGGATACGGCAATCAGCCCCAGCATTTT.

The chain combines TRBV6-5 with TRBJ2-5, with a possible D match to TRBD2 (7 bases). CDR3 length equals 14 residues. CDR1 and CDR2 (germline): MNHEY, SVGAGI. With 7 bases removed from V and 3 bases from J, the gap between germline ends came to 15 bases. The CDR3 here is CASKLGGVKETQYF. In nucleotides, the CDR3 is TGTGCCAGCAAACTAGGGGGGGTCAAAGAGACCCAGTACTTC.

The V gene is TRBV11-2, the J gene TRBJ1-2, with 10 positions matching TRBD1. The CDR3 totals 14 residues. Per germline, CDR1 SGHAT and CDR2 FQNNGV. Trimming removed 4 bases from V and 7 bases from J; junction bases left unmatched: 6. The CDR3 DNA sequence: TGTGCCAGCAGCTCAGACAGGGGGCAAGGTGGCTACACCTTC. Translated, it gives CASSSDRGQGGYTF.

This clone was counted only a few times. J is TRBJ2-5 and V is TRBV2; 9 bases fit TRBD1. V trimming: 6 bases; J trimming: 3 bases; junction bases outside the gene matches: 2. This CDR3 contains 13 residues. CDR1 is SNHLY, CDR2 FYNNEI, per germline. The CDR3, as DNA: TGTGCCAGCAGACGGACAGGGGAAGAGACCCAGTACTTC. Protein sequence: CASRRTGEETQYF.

This rearrangement joins TRBV13 to TRBJ1-1, with D maybe TRBD1 (5 bases). The CDR3 length is 16 residues. Trimming removed 5 bases at V and 1 base at J, with 17 bases between. Germline V CDR1 and CDR2: PRHDT, FYEKMQ (reference sequence). The CDR3 spells CASSRTNGGRNTEAFF. CDR3 nucleotides: TGTGCCAGCAGCAGAACCAATGGGGGGAGGAACACTGAAGCTTTCTTT. Drawing the rest from reference TRBV13 and TRBJ1-1, the complete variable domain is AAGVIQSPRHLIKEKRETATLKCYPIPRHDTVYWYQQGPGQDPQFLISFYEKMQSDKGSIPDRFSAQQFSDYHSELNMSSLELGDSALYFCASSRTNGGRNTEAFFGQGTRLTVV.

This clone has a handful of counts. The rearrangement uses TRBV10-3 and TRBJ2-1; 9 bases match TRBD2. The V and J ends lost 9 bases and 4 bases, in that order; junction bases with no gene match: 10. The CDR3 runs 15 residues. Germline values: CDR1 ENHRY, CDR2 SYGVKD. As DNA, the CDR3 is TGTGCCATTCAGGGAGCGGGGGGAAGGTACAATGAGCAGTTCTTC. This gives the protein CAIQGAGGRYNEQFF.

This chain connects TRBV15 to TRBJ2-5; D not certain. With 0 bases removed from V and 7 bases from J, the gap between germline ends came to 9 bases. This CDR3 comprises 13 residues. Germline values: CDR1 LNHNV, CDR2 YYDKDF (reference sequence). CDR3 DNA sequence: TGTGCCACCAGCAGAGAACAGTACGGGACCCAGTACTTC. This encodes CATSREQYGTQYF.